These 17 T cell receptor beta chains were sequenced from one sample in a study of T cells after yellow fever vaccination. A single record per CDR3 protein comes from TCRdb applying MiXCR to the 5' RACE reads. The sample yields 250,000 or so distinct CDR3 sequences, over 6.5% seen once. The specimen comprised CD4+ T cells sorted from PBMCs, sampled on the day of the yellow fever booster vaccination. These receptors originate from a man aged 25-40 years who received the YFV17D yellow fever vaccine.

The CDR3 loop is CASSRGRDLLTEAFF. The DNA of the CDR3 is TGTGCCAGTAGTAGAGGCAGGGATCTCCTCACTGAAGCTTTCTTT. The V and J genes are TRBV19 and TRBJ1-1; D perhaps matches TRBD1 (5 bases). Germline-derived CDR1 and CDR2 are LNHDA and SQIVND (reference sequence). V lost 4 bases and J 4 bases, leaving 16 bases between the germline ends. CDR3 size: 15 residues.

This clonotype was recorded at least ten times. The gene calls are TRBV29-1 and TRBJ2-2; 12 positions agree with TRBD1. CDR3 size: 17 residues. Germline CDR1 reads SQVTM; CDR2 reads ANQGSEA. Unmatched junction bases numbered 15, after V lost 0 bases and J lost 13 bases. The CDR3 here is CSVEDEPGQGAKFGLFF. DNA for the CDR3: TGCAGCGTTGAAGATGAACCGGGACAGGGGGCGAAATTCGGGCTGTTTTTT.

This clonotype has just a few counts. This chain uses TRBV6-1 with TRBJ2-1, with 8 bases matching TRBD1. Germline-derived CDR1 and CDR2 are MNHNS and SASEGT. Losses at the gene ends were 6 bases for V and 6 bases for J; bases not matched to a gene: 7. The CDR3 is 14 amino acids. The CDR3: CASRSGGLVNEQFF. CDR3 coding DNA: TGTGCCAGCAGGTCAGGGGGCTTAGTCAATGAGCAGTTCTTC.

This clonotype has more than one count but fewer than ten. The CDR3 coding sequence is TGTGCCAGCAGCTCGACCTCGAGGAGCAATCAGCCCCAGCATTTT. Its translation: CASSSTSRSNQPQHF. This chain connects TRBV7-8 to TRBJ1-5; no clear D. The germline V gene has CDR1 SGHVS and CDR2 FQNEAQ. V was cut by 4 bases and J by 1 base, with 11 bases left in between. The CDR3 is 15 residues long.

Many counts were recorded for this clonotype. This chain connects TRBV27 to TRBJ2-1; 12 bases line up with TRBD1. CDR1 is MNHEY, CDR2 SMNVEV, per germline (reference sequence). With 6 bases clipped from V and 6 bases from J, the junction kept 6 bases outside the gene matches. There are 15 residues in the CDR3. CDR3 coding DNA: TGTGCCAGCAGAACGGGACAGGGGGCGATCAATGAGCAGTTCTTC. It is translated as CASRTGQGAINEQFF.

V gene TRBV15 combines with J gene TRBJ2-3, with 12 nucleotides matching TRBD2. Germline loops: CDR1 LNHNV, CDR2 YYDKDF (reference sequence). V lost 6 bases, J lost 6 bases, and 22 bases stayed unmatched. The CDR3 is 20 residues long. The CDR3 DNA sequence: TGTGCCACCAGGACAGAAGCTAGCGGGAGGGCCTCCTCACTCGCCGATACGCAGTATTTT. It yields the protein CATRTEASGRASSLADTQYF.

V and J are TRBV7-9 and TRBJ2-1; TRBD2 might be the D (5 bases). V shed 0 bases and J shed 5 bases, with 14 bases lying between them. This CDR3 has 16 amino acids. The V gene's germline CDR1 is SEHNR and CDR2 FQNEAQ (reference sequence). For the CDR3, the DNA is TGTGCCAGCAGCTTAGCGGGAGTGATAAATAACAATGAGCAGTTCTTC. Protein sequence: CASSLAGVINNNEQFF.

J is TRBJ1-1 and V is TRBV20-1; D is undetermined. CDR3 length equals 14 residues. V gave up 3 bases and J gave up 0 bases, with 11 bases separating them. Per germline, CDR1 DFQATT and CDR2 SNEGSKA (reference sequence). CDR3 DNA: TGCAGTGCTAGGTTTGACGGGATGAACACTGAAGCTTTCTTT. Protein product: CSARFDGMNTEAFF.

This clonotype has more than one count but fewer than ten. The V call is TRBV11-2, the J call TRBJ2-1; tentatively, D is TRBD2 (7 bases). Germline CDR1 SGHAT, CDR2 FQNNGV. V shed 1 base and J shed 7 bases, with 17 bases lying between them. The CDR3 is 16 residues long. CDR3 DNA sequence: TGTGCCAGCAGCTTAGGCCGGGGGGTAGGGGGGAATGAGCAGTTCTTC. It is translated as CASSLGRGVGGNEQFF.

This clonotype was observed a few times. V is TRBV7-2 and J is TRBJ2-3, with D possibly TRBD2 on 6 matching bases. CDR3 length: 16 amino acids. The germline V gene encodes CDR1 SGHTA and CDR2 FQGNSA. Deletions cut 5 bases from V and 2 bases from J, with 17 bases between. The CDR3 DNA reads TGTGCCAGCAGCCTGACTAGTTTACTTCTCACAGATACGCAGTATTTT. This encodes CASSLTSLLLTDTQYF.

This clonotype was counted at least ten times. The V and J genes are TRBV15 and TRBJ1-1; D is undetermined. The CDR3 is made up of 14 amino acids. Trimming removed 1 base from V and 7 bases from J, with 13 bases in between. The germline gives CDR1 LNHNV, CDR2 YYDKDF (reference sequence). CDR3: CATSRGVGSSEAFF. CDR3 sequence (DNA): TGTGCCACCAGCAGAGGGGTCGGCTCGAGTGAAGCTTTCTTT.

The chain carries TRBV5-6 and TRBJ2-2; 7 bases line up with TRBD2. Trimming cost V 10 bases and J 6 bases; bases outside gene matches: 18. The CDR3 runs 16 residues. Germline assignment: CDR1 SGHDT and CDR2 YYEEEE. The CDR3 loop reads CASAWRRELGAGELFF. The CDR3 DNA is TGTGCCTCGGCCTGGAGGCGGGAGCTCGGTGCCGGGGAGCTGTTTTTT.

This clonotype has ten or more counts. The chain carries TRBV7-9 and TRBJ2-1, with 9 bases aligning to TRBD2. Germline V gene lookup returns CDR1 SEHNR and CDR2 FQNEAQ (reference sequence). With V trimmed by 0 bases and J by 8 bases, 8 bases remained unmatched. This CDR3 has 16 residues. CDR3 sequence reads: CASSLAREGWIHEQFF. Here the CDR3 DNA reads TGTGCCAGCAGCTTAGCGCGGGAGGGGTGGATACATGAGCAGTTCTTC.

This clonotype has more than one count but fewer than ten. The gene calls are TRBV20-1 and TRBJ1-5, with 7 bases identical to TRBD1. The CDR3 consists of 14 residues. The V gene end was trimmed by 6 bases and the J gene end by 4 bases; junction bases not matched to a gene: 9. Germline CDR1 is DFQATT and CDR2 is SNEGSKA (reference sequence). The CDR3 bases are TGCAGTGCGTCCGGCCGGACAGGAAATCAGCCCCAGCATTTT. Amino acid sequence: CSASGRTGNQPQHF.

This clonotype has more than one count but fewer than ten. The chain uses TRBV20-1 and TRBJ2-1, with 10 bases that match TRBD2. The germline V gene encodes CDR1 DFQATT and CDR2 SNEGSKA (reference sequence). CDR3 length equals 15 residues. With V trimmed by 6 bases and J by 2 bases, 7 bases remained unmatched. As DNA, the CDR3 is TGCAGTGCCGGGACTAGCGCGTCGCCCTACAATGAGCAGTTCTTC. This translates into CSAGTSASPYNEQFF.

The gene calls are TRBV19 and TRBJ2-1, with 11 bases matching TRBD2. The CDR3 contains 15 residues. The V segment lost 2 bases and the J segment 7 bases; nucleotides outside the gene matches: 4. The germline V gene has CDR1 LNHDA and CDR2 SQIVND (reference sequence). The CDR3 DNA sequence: TGTGCCAGTAGTATAACTAGCGGGAGTACTAATGAGCAGTTCTTC. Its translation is CASSITSGSTNEQFF.

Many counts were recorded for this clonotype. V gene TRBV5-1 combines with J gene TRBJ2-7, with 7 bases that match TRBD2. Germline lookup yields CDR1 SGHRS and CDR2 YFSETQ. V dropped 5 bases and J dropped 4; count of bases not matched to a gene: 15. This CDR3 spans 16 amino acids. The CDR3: CASSQDGGSTGYEQYF. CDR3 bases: TGCGCCAGCAGTCAGGACGGCGGGAGTACCGGATACGAGCAGTACTTC.